The following is a TCR beta chain sequence with its context. The protocol was immunoSEQ multiplex PCR, while the TCRdb copy is restricted to in-frame clones and leaves out a portion. This sample has tens of thousands of clones; just under 95% occur once, and the top ten carry 3.7%. The entry originates in a study of T cell changes during pregnancy in multiple sclerosis. The TCR comes from a female donor in good health, enrolled as a control in a pregnancy study. The source was peripheral blood, collected after pregnancy.

The CDR3 DNA reads TGTGCCAGCAGTATCGGGCCCGGGACAGGGGAGAACATTCAGTACTTC. Translated, it gives CASSIGPGTGENIQYF. This sequence joins TRBV28 and TRBJ2-4; 10 nucleotides agree with TRBD1. Germline V gene data show CDR1 as MDHEN and CDR2 as SYDVKM. The length of the CDR3 is 16 residues. V lost 5 bases to trimming and J lost 7 bases; unmatched junction nucleotides: 11.